Shown below are 2 T cell receptor beta chains from a single sample sequenced in a study of shared clonotypes between healthy human individuals. Measured with immunoSEQ multiplex PCR; TCRdb has only the in-frame clones, and not every one. Here the sample spans millions of clones, approximately 94% being singletons. The sequencing input was naive CD4+ T cells sorted from blood. The subset here: CD45RA+ positively selected. The receptors come from a young man in good health.

This rearrangement joins TRBV19 to TRBJ1-5; D unclear. CDR3 length: 15 residues. V was shortened by 7 bases and J by 4 bases, with 17 bases between the two germline ends. Per the germline V gene, CDR1 is LNHDA and CDR2 is SQIVND (reference sequence). CDR3 residues: CASTAPRKQNQPQHF. For the CDR3, the DNA is TGTGCCAGTACCGCCCCCAGGAAGCAAAATCAGCCCCAGCATTTT.

The chain carries TRBV6-1 and TRBJ2-1; D ambiguous. CDR3 length equals 17 residues. Trimming left V 2 bases short and J 0 bases short, with 14 bases between. Germline-derived CDR1 and CDR2 are MNHNS and SASEGT. CDR3 DNA sequence: TGTGCCAGCAGTGAATTTAAGGGCCTGAGCTCCTACAATGAGCAGTTCTTC. It yields the protein CASSEFKGLSSYNEQFF.